This T cell receptor beta chain is drawn from a study of blood T cell repertoires in COVID-19. The overall study: The cDNA or gDNA used as material had been derived from T cells, B-cell-depleted T cells, or PBMCs.

CDR3 length: 15 amino acids. With 3 bases clipped from V and 3 bases from J, the junction kept 1 base outside the gene matches. Germline V gene data show CDR1 as LNHDA and CDR2 as SQIVND (reference sequence). Per the authors' pipeline: Counts of nucleated cells, estimated from reference gene primer amplification, were obtained. The assay was immunoSEQ multiplex PCR, and TCRdb's table has in-frame clones only and misses some. That table supplies the V and J calls and clone size; D and trimming were determined from the DNA. The repertoire holds approximately 50,000 clones, just over 90% seen once, with about 6% in the top ten.

The chain joins TRBV19 to TRBJ2-3, with 12 positions matching TRBD2. This receptor was identified in a man aged 35 to 55 with acute or convalescent COVID-19. The specimen was peripheral blood. The CDR3: CASSILAGGTDTQYF. In DNA form, the CDR3 reads TGTGCCAGTAGTATCCTAGCGGGAGGGACAGATACGCAGTATTTT.